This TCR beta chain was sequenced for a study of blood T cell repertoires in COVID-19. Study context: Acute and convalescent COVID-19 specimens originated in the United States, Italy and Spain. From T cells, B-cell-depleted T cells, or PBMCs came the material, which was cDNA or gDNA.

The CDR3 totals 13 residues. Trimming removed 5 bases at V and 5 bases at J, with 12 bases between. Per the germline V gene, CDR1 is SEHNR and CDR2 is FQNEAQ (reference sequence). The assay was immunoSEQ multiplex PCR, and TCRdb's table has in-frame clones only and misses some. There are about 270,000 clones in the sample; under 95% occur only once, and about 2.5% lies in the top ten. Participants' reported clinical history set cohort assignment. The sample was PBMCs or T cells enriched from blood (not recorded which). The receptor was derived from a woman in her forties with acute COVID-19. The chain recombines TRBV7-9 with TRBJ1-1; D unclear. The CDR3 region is CASSAASGTEAFF. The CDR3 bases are TGTGCCAGCAGCGCAGCCTCGGGAACTGAAGCTTTCTTT. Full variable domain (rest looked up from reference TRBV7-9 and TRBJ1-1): DTGVSQNPRHKITKRGQNVTFRCDPISEHNRLYWYRQTLGQGPEFLTYFQNEAQLEKSRLLSDRFSAERPKGSFSTLEIQRTEQGDSAMYLCASSAASGTEAFFGQGTRLTVV.